Sequencing of this TCR beta chain was carried out in a study of CD8 T cells in ankylosing spondylitis. Quantitative 5'-RACE with molecular barcodes was used to make the TCR beta libraries. One entry per CDR3 protein, called by TCRdb with MiXCR from the 5' RACE reads. Of 300,000 to 400,000 distinct CDR3 sequences in the sample, under 14% are singletons; the top ten hold around 10%. Study results and limitations: Blood from ankylosing spondylitis patients appeared to carry a characteristic roughly eight-variant TCR beta motif. Matched synovial fluid from ankylosing spondylitis patients was reported to be enriched for disease-linked clones. Disease-linked clones had a CD8+ phenotype and relatively low frequency in peripheral blood.

V trimming: 5 bases; J trimming: 2 bases; junction bases outside the gene matches: 10. The CDR3 is 16 residues long. The germline CDR1 and CDR2 sequences are SGHTA and FQGNSA. This clonotype was observed at least ten times. Its target is not known. The sequence came from a female donor with ankylosing spondylitis or in good health (not recorded which). The sequenced sample was blood, either unsorted or a sorted T cell fraction (not recorded which). This chain connects TRBV7-2 to TRBJ2-5; TRBD2 matches 8 bases. CDR3 residues: CASSGGGQGPQETQYF. The DNA of the CDR3 is TGTGCCAGCAGCGGCGGGGGGCAGGGACCTCAAGAGACCCAGTACTTC.